A single TCR beta chain is shown here with its context. Its antigen is as yet unknown. By 5'RACE with 10-nucleotide random UMIs, the cDNA was made. A single run covered 15-18 subjects with over 190 million TCR-beta sequences. TCRdb re-called the 5' RACE reads with MiXCR, one entry per CDR3 protein. The sample contains tens of thousands of distinct CDR3 sequences, approximately 11% of which appear only once. This CDR3 has 14 residues. Germline V lookup: CDR1 DFQATT, CDR2 SNEGSKA (reference sequence). The V and J ends lost 6 bases and 3 bases respectively, with 18 bases between them. This sample is drawn from a study of neurological immune-mediated disorders. Study findings and constraints: CDR3 amino acid sequences found in expanded clones were never shared across subjects, suggesting private repertoires in all groups. Multiple sclerosis patients had less TCR clonal expansion than even healthy controls, unlike HTLV-1-associated myelopathy.

Sequences were obtained from PBMCs. The TCR was taken from a woman aged 55 to 70 with HTLV-1-associated myelopathy (HAM/TSP). This chain joins TRBV20-1 and TRBJ2-7; TRBD2 might be the D (5 bases). CDR3 amino acids: CSAAPRASSYEQYF. The CDR3 nucleotides are TGCAGTGCCGCCCCGCGGGCTAGCAGCTACGAGCAGTACTTC.